Presented here are 26 T cell receptor beta chains from one specimen sequenced in a study of vaccination effects on CD4 cells after COVID-19. Profiled with immunoSEQ multiplex PCR; TCRdb holds only in-frame clones, not every one. The sample lists around 46,000 clones, around 70% seen once, with roughly 30% in the top ten. Sequencing was preceded by expansion of antigen-specific CD4+ T cells with viral peptide pools in the ViraFEST assay. Isolating CD4+ T cells followed 9 to 10 days of culture. The person acquired a PCR-confirmed SARS-CoV-2 infection between March and December 2020. These receptors' antigens are unknown. Here the sequenced sample was CD4+ T cells from PBMCs cultured with a peptide pool, taken before COVID-19 vaccination. The receptors originated from a human donor who had a prior SARS-CoV-2 infection.

The rearrangement joins TRBV5-4 to TRBJ2-2; 10 bases agree with TRBD1. This CDR3 has 17 residues. The V segment lost 4 bases and the J segment 3 bases; nucleotides outside the gene matches: 9. Germline CDR1 reads SGHNT; CDR2 reads YYREEE (reference sequence). CDR3 nucleotide sequence: TGTGCCAGCAGCCCAGAGCCCGGGACAGGGGACACCGGGGAGCTGTTTTTT. Translation: CASSPEPGTGDTGELFF. Filled out from reference TRBV5-4 and TRBJ2-2, the complete variable domain reads ETGVTQSPTHLIKTRGQQVTLRCSSQSGHNTVSWYQQALGQGPQFIFQYYREEENGRGNFPPRFSGLQFPNYSSELNVNALELDDSALYLCASSPEPGTGDTGELFFGEGSRLTVL.

The chain combines TRBV6-2 or TRBV6-3 with TRBJ2-7, with 10 bases that match TRBD2. This CDR3 has 17 amino acids. The V and J ends lost 0 bases and 2 bases, in that order; junction bases with no gene match: 7. Germline values: CDR1 MNHEY, CDR2 SVGEGT. CDR3 DNA: TGTGCCAGCAGTTACTCCCTCTCTAGCGGGAGAGCCTACGAGCAGTACTTC. Encoded protein: CASSYSLSSGRAYEQYF.

This chain joins TRBV5-1 and TRBJ1-4; D gene unclear. Germline values: CDR1 SGHRS, CDR2 YFSETQ. The CDR3 covers 14 residues. The ends were cut back, 1 base at V and 8 bases at J, with 12 bases in the middle. Here the CDR3 DNA reads TGCGCCAGCAGCTTGTCCCCCTCGGGAGAAAAACTGTTTTTT. Protein sequence: CASSLSPSGEKLFF.

The rearrangement joins TRBV4-2 to TRBJ2-7, with TRBD2 matching over 10 bases. The V and J ends lost 1 base and 1 base, in that order; junction bases with no gene match: 4. Germline-derived CDR1 and CDR2 are LGHNA and YNFKEQ. CDR3 length equals 16 residues. The CDR3 DNA is TGTGCCAGCAGCCAAGTTGCTAGCGGGGGTTCCTACGAGCAGTACTTC. It specifies CASSQVASGGSYEQYF.

V is TRBV6-1 and J is TRBJ1-5; D not certain. CDR3 size: 16 residues. V dropped 0 bases and J dropped 0 bases, with 9 bases sitting between them. Germline-derived CDR1 and CDR2 are MNHNS and SASEGT. CDR3 nucleotide sequence: TGTGCCAGCAGTGAAGCGCTAGCGTATAGCAATCAGCCCCAGCATTTT. Amino acids: CASSEALAYSNQPQHF.

This chain joins TRBV3-1 (or the pseudogene TRBV3-2) and TRBJ2-2, with unresolved D. This CDR3 comprises 13 residues. CDR1 and CDR2 from the germline V gene are LGHDT and YNNKEL (reference sequence). Trimming pared 6 bases from V and 6 bases from J, leaving 11 bases between. CDR3 in amino acids: CASSQTRSGELFF. The CDR3 nucleotides read TGTGCCAGCAGTCAAACCAGATCCGGGGAGCTGTTTTTT.

V is TRBV5-1 and J is TRBJ2-4, with 7 bases aligning to TRBD2. With 0 bases clipped from V and 9 bases from J, the junction kept 9 bases outside the gene matches. The CDR3 extends over 15 amino acids. Germline V gene sequence: CDR1 SGHRS, CDR2 YFSETQ. The CDR3 region has the DNA TGCGCCAGCAGCTTGGGTCTAGCGGATATGGCCATTCAGTACTTC. This translates into CASSLGLADMAIQYF.

V and J are TRBV4-3 and TRBJ2-7; 9 bases match TRBD2. The CDR3 has 16 residues. V trimming: 2 bases; J trimming: 5 bases; junction bases outside the gene matches: 10. CDR1 is LGHNA and CDR2 is YSLEER in the germline V gene. The DNA for the CDR3 is TGCGCCAGCAGCCAAAGGGTAACGGTAGCGGGAGACGAGCAGTACTTC. This translates into CASSQRVTVAGDEQYF.

J is TRBJ2-3 and V is TRBV20-1; no clear D gene. This CDR3 has 13 residues. Between the trimmed V and J ends, which lost 6 bases and 4 bases, there was a span of 14 bases. Germline CDR1 DFQATT, CDR2 SNEGSKA (reference sequence). Here the CDR3 reads CSASLAGADTQYF. The DNA for the CDR3 is TGCAGTGCAAGTCTGGCTGGCGCAGATACGCAGTATTTT.

The chain couples TRBV7-2 to TRBJ2-1, with 11 bases fitting TRBD2. The V gene end was trimmed by 0 bases and the J gene end by 7 bases; junction bases not matched to a gene: 5. Per germline, CDR1 SGHTA and CDR2 FQGNSA. This CDR3 contains 16 residues. CDR3 loop: CASSLAPSGGMNEQFF. The CDR3 region has the DNA TGTGCCAGCAGCTTAGCGCCTAGCGGGGGGATGAATGAGCAGTTCTTC.

The V gene is TRBV2, the J gene TRBJ1-1; 10 nucleotides match TRBD1. The CDR3 spans 13 residues. The germline gives CDR1 SNHLY, CDR2 FYNNEI. J lost 6 bases, V lost 4 bases, and 2 bases had no gene match. The CDR3 coding sequence is TGTGCCAGCAGTGCGGACAGGGGGGCTGAAGCTTTCTTT. This encodes CASSADRGAEAFF.

The rearrangement joins TRBV20-1 to TRBJ1-4; 7 bases match TRBD1. Germline V gene sequence: CDR1 DFQATT, CDR2 SNEGSKA (reference sequence). Unmatched junction bases numbered 3, after V lost 5 bases and J lost 9 bases. The CDR3 extends over 11 amino acids. CDR3 nucleotides: TGCAGTGCTCAGGGGGGACAAAAACTGTTTTTT. Protein sequence: CSAQGGQKLFF.

V gene TRBV5-1 combines with J gene TRBJ2-7; D could derive from TRBD1 or TRBD2 (7 bases each). The CDR3 runs 15 residues. From germline, CDR1 is SGHRS and CDR2 YFSETQ. Deletions cut 4 bases from V and 5 bases from J, with 19 bases between. This CDR3 reads CASSRGGEGAHEQYF. CDR3 nucleotides: TGCGCCAGCAGCCGAGGTGGGGAGGGGGCCCACGAGCAGTACTTC.

V is TRBV5-6 and J is TRBJ1-4; 10 nucleotides match TRBD1. Germline V gives CDR1 SGHDT, CDR2 YYEEEE. J was trimmed by 7 bases and V by 4 bases; bases with no gene match: 7. The CDR3 consists of 15 residues. This CDR3 is CASSTRQGAVEKLFF. The CDR3 DNA is TGTGCCAGCAGCACAAGACAGGGGGCTGTTGAAAAACTGTTTTTT.

This sequence joins TRBV6-2 or TRBV6-3 and TRBJ2-5; D is ambiguous. The V and J ends lost 0 bases and 4 bases respectively, with 21 bases between them. The CDR3 covers 18 residues. Germline values: CDR1 MNHEY, CDR2 SVGEGT. The DNA for the CDR3 is TGTGCCAGCAGTTACTCTAGTCGGCTGCCTATGGTTGCAGAGACCCAGTACTTC. Translating gives CASSYSSRLPMVAETQYF.

The chain couples TRBV11-3 to TRBJ2-1, with no clear D. CDR3 length: 14 amino acids. CDR1 SGHNT and CDR2 YENEEA come from the germline V gene. V lost 5 bases to trimming and J lost 4 bases, with 12 bases between them. The CDR3, as DNA: TGTGCCAGCAGCCTTGGCGGACGGTACAATGAGCAGTTCTTC. This translates into CASSLGGRYNEQFF.

V is TRBV2 and J is TRBJ1-2; possibly TRBD1 for D (6 bases). V lost 6 bases, J lost 4 bases, and 15 bases lay in between. The CDR3 is 14 amino acids. CDR1 is SNHLY and CDR2 is FYNNEI in the germline V gene. The CDR3 coding sequence is TGTGCCAGCAGCGCCTTACAGGGAGGCTATGGCTACACCTTC. Translated: CASSALQGGYGYTF.

This CDR3 is CASSPDRLEQYF. The CDR3 DNA sequence: TGTGCCAGCAGCCCCGATAGGTTGGAGCAGTACTTC. The chain is built from TRBV7-2 and TRBJ2-7; D gene unclear. The CDR3 loop spans 12 amino acids. The germline gives CDR1 SGHTA, CDR2 FQGNSA. Trimming removed 5 bases at V and 7 bases at J, with 12 bases between.

This chain joins TRBV19 and TRBJ2-1; D is possibly TRBD2 (5 bases). CDR3 length: 14 amino acids. Germline V gene data show CDR1 as LNHDA and CDR2 as SQIVND (reference sequence). V lost 2 bases and J 10 bases, leaving 15 bases between the germline ends. The CDR3 nucleotides are TGTGCCAGTAGTATAAGGCAGCTAGCTTTAGAGCAGTTCTTC. Residues: CASSIRQLALEQFF.

The chain is built from TRBV7-9 and TRBJ2-3, with a possible D match to TRBD2 (6 bases). The length of the CDR3 is 12 residues. Germline assignment: CDR1 SEHNR and CDR2 FQNEAQ (reference sequence). Trimming took off 5 bases at V and 4 bases at J, with 7 bases between the two ends. As DNA, the CDR3 is TGTGCCAGCAGCCGACTAGCAGATACGCAGTATTTT. Amino acid sequence: CASSRLADTQYF.

The CDR3 reads CASSPGPQFQETQYF. For the CDR3, the DNA is TGTGCCAGCAGTCCGGGCCCCCAATTCCAAGAGACCCAGTACTTC. The chain joins TRBV27 to TRBJ2-5; no clear D gene. This CDR3 contains 15 residues. CDR1 is MNHEY, CDR2 SMNVEV, per germline (reference sequence). Trimming left V 5 bases short and J 1 base short, with 14 bases between.

This chain uses TRBV6-5 with TRBJ2-7; D is possibly TRBD1 or TRBD2 (5 bases each). The CDR3 runs 15 residues. V lost 0 bases to trimming and J lost 3 bases, with 12 bases between them. Germline V gene sequence: CDR1 MNHEY, CDR2 SVGAGI. Written as DNA, the CDR3 is TGTGCCAGCAGTTACTCGAGGGGCGGCGGCTACGAGCAGTACTTC. Encoded protein: CASSYSRGGGYEQYF.

The gene calls are TRBV5-4 and TRBJ1-1; the D gene is possibly TRBD1 (5 bases). V was pared by 0 bases and J by 6 bases, with 12 bases between. CDR1 and CDR2 from the germline V gene are SGHNT and YYREEE (reference sequence). The CDR3 has 14 residues. DNA for the CDR3: TGTGCCAGCAGCTTGGGAGGGACCCATGCTGAAGCTTTCTTT. It translates to CASSLGGTHAEAFF.

This chain links TRBV18 with TRBJ2-7; 10 nucleotides agree with TRBD2. The CDR3 runs to 18 residues. Trimming removed 2 bases from V and 1 base from J; junction bases left unmatched: 11. Germline assignment: CDR1 KGHSH and CDR2 LQKENI. The CDR3 is CASSPISLLAGLSYEQYF. DNA for the CDR3: TGTGCCAGCTCACCAATTTCTCTACTAGCGGGGTTATCCTACGAGCAGTACTTC.

This clone was counted a few times. The V and J genes are TRBV19 and TRBJ2-1; 15 nucleotides line up with TRBD2. V lost 7 bases and J lost 4; bases outside the gene matches: 11. Germline V gene data show CDR1 as LNHDA and CDR2 as SQIVND (reference sequence). The CDR3 covers 18 residues. CDR3 protein: CASTGQRTSGREYNEQFF. The CDR3 DNA reads TGTGCCAGTACGGGACAACGGACTAGCGGGAGGGAATACAATGAGCAGTTCTTC.

The chain joins TRBV2 to TRBJ2-7, with D perhaps matching TRBD1 or TRBD2 (5 bases each). This CDR3 is 14 amino acids long. V was cut by 4 bases and J by 6 bases, with 16 bases left in between. The germline gives CDR1 SNHLY, CDR2 FYNNEI. The CDR3: CASSAGTPASEQYF. The CDR3 bases are TGTGCCAGCAGTGCCGGGACCCCAGCTAGCGAGCAGTACTTC.